These 17 T cell receptor beta chains were all obtained from the same sample, sequenced in a study of Graves' ophthalmopathy and Graves' hyperthyroidism (dated by TCRdb to 2017 to 2018). Sequencing was carried out with an Illumina HiSeq 2000. For repertoire sequencing, TCR beta CDR3 regions were amplified from RNA transcripts. The first round was an RT-PCR using HTBI primers with the Qiagen OneStep RT-PCR kit, and this first round was followed by a second-round multiplex PCR, then size selection and purification. TCRdb itself trimmed the public reads at Q25 with fastp, ran MiXCR and retained productive beta chains. Each record represents a unique CDR3 protein, reported with the most common genes and DNA among its rows. Counted in this sample were about 1.2 million distinct CDR3 sequences; approximately 35% of them appeared once. The ten largest clones represent 11% of the sample. The sequenced sample consisted of peripheral blood or thyroid tissue (not recorded which). The receptors derive from an adult man with Graves' hyperthyroidism.

This clonotype was observed a handful of times. The chain employs TRBV10-3 and TRBJ2-5; 7 bases agree with TRBD1. This CDR3 has 14 amino acids. The J segment lost 5 bases and the V segment lost 6 bases, leaving 9 bases of the junction unmatched. CDR1 and CDR2 (germline): ENHRY, SYGVKD. This CDR3 is CAIRTDRSGETQYF. The CDR3 nucleotides read TGTGCCATCAGGACGGACAGGTCCGGGGAGACCCAGTACTTC.

The genes are TRBV6-6 and TRBJ2-7; TRBD1 might be the D (7 bases). Germline assignment: CDR1 MNHNY and CDR2 SVGAGI (reference sequence). V gave up 5 bases and J gave up 1 base, with 21 bases separating them. This CDR3 is 17 amino acids long. The CDR3 DNA is TGTGCCAGCAGTACCTCAGGGGGGCTAGGAAAATCCTACGAGCAGTACTTC. Amino acids: CASSTSGGLGKSYEQYF.

This chain uses TRBV12-3 or TRBV12-4 with TRBJ2-7, with D perhaps given as TRBD1 or TRBD2 (6 bases each). This CDR3 region has 14 residues. Trimming shortened V by 7 bases and J by 6 bases, and 19 bases separated the two germline ends. Written as DNA, the CDR3 is TGTGCCAGCATCCGGAACGGGGGCACCCGCGAGCAGTACTTC. This sequence encodes CASIRNGGTREQYF.

This clonotype came up a few times. The chain employs TRBV6-5 and TRBJ2-5; D could derive from TRBD1 or TRBD2 (5 bases each). Germline V gene data show CDR1 as MNHEY and CDR2 as SVGAGI. The CDR3 runs to 15 residues. V lost 0 bases to trimming and J lost 5 bases, with 13 bases between them. CDR3 bases: TGTGCCAGCAGTTACTCGATACGGGACGGGGAGACCCAGTACTTC. Its translation: CASSYSIRDGETQYF.

A remark on this clonotype: A much larger clone sits a single nucleotide away, making a read error possible. This rearrangement joins TRBV10-3 to TRBJ1-5; D is unresolved. CDR3 length: 13 amino acids. V lost 5 bases and J 4 bases, leaving 9 bases between the germline ends. Germline V gene lookup returns CDR1 ENHRY and CDR2 SYGVKD. CDR3 DNA: TGTGCCATCAGTCGGTCCCAGAATCAGCCCCAGCATTTT. Translated, it gives CAISRSQNQPQHF.

This chain joins TRBV29-1 and TRBJ1-4, with 9 bases fitting TRBD1. Germline CDR1 and CDR2: SQVTM and ANQGSEA. The CDR3 extends over 13 amino acids. The V segment lost 3 bases and the J segment 8 bases; nucleotides outside the gene matches: 4. The CDR3 nucleotides read TGCAGCGTTGATGGGACAGGGAGAGAAAAACTGTTTTTT. The encoded protein is CSVDGTGREKLFF.

This clonotype appeared a few times. The rearrangement uses TRBV7-8 and TRBJ2-5; 14 bases map to TRBD2. Trimming took 4 bases from V and 5 from J; bases not matched to a gene: 6. This CDR3 has 16 residues. The germline CDR1 and CDR2 sequences are SGHVS and FQNEAQ. The CDR3 sequence: CASSSLGLAGAETQYF. CDR3 nucleotides: TGTGCCAGCAGCTCCCTGGGACTAGCGGGAGCTGAGACCCAGTACTTC.

This clonotype was counted at least ten times. The chain couples TRBV6-5 to TRBJ1-3; D gene uncertain. V lost 8 bases and J lost 4, with 6 bases in between. The CDR3 has 11 residues. Germline V gene sequence: CDR1 MNHEY, CDR2 SVGAGI. The DNA for the CDR3 is TGTGCCAGCCTCCAGGGAAACACCATATATTTT. It is translated as CASLQGNTIYF.

In this sample, this clonotype turned up many times. The chain recombines TRBV19 with TRBJ2-7, with 10 positions matching TRBD2. CDR3 length: 14 amino acids. Germline trimming cut 5 bases from V and 6 bases from J; bases unmatched to any gene: 7. Germline values: CDR1 LNHDA, CDR2 SQIVND (reference sequence). CDR3 bases: TGTGCCAGTAGTGGAGTAGCGGGAGGCGCCGAGCAGTACTTC. Translation gives CASSGVAGGAEQYF.

The CDR3 sequence: CASVDDRGQETQYF. The CDR3 DNA reads TGTGCCAGCGTTGACGACAGGGGTCAAGAGACCCAGTACTTC. This chain connects TRBV6-2 or TRBV6-3 to TRBJ2-5; 8 bases match TRBD1. The germline gives CDR1 MNHEY, CDR2 SVGEGT. J was trimmed by 2 bases and V by 8 bases; bases with no gene match: 7. This CDR3 has 14 amino acids.

This clonotype was observed at least ten times. The chain couples TRBV7-2 to TRBJ1-6, with 8 positions matching TRBD1. The CDR3 is made up of 15 amino acids. With 1 base clipped from V and 7 bases from J, the junction kept 3 bases outside the gene matches. Germline V gives CDR1 SGHTA, CDR2 FQGNSA. The CDR3 loop reads CASSLGRTGNSPLHF. CDR3 nucleotide sequence: TGTGCCAGCAGCTTAGGCAGGACAGGGAATTCACCCCTCCACTTT.

The chain links TRBV29-1 to TRBJ1-5, with TRBD1 matching over 7 bases. The V gene's germline CDR1 is SQVTM and CDR2 ANQGSEA. This CDR3 spans 13 amino acids. The ends lost 8 bases at V and 4 bases at J; junction bases unmatched: 8. CDR3 sequence reads: CSTKTGLNQPQHF. The CDR3 bases are TGCAGCACGAAGACAGGGCTTAATCAGCCCCAGCATTTT. The full variable domain, completed using reference TRBV29-1 and TRBJ1-5, is SAVISQKPSRDICQRGTSLTIQCQVDSQVTMMFWYRQQPGQSLTLIATANQGSEATYESGFVIDKFPISRPNLTFSTLTVSNMSPEDSSIYLCSTKTGLNQPQHFGDGTRLSIL.

Remarks on this clonotype: An end of the junction does not agree with germline; a read error may underlie this. The J gene is TRBJ1-1, the V gene TRBV9; 7 bases match TRBD1. This CDR3 is 13 amino acids long. Germline assignment: CDR1 SGDLS and CDR2 YYNGEE. Here the CDR3 DNA reads TGCGCCAGCAGCCCACAGAGGACAGGAGGAGCCTTCTTT. This translates into CASSPQRTGGAFF.

The V gene is TRBV12-3 or TRBV12-4, the J gene TRBJ2-2; tentative D call: TRBD2 (5 bases). This CDR3 is built from 15 residues. V lost 0 bases to trimming and J lost 7 bases, with 12 bases between them. The CDR3 nucleotides read TGTGCCAGCAGTTTAGCGGGAGAGGCAGGCGGGGAGCTGTTTTTT. Translating gives CASSLAGEAGGELFF.

This clonotype appeared many times. The chain is built from TRBV29-1 and TRBJ2-5; the D gene is possibly TRBD2 (6 bases). The CDR3 has 12 residues. Germline lookup yields CDR1 SQVTM and CDR2 ANQGSEA. V lost 7 bases, J lost 2 bases, and 11 bases lay in between. CDR3 coding DNA: TGCAGCGCTCTGACTAGTCAAGAGACCCAGTACTTC. This codes for CSALTSQETQYF.

Only a few counts were recorded for this clonotype. This chain joins TRBV29-1 and TRBJ1-1; D is undetermined. The CDR3 loop spans 10 amino acids. Trimming took 4 bases from V and 8 from J, leaving 8 bases between them. CDR1 is SQVTM and CDR2 is ANQGSEA in the germline V gene. CDR3 in amino acids: CSVVRAEAFF. The CDR3 region has the DNA TGCAGCGTTGTCCGGGCAGAAGCTTTCTTT.

This clonotype was detected a few times. The chain recombines TRBV5-6 with TRBJ2-6; the D gene is possibly TRBD2 (6 bases). Germline V lookup: CDR1 SGHDT, CDR2 YYEEEE. With 1 base removed from V and 0 bases from J, the gap between germline ends came to 8 bases. This CDR3 is 16 amino acids long. The CDR3 region has the DNA TGTGCCAGCAGCTTGTGGGGGGTCTCTGGGGCCAACGTCCTGACTTTC. It yields the protein CASSLWGVSGANVLTF.